This T cell receptor beta chain was identified in a study of T cells in Graves' hyperthyroidism and ophthalmopathy. Researchers amplified the TCR beta CDR3 regions from RNA transcripts. When the TCR CDR3 underwent first-round RT-PCR, the HTBI primer set was used. TCRdb redid the calling of the multiplex PCR reads with MiXCR, one entry per CDR3 protein. The data show roughly 420,000 distinct CDR3 sequences, approximately 15% seen once. This clonotype appeared many times. CDR3 length equals 14 residues. Germline V gene sequence: CDR1 SNHLY, CDR2 FYNNEI. The V gene end was trimmed by 6 bases and the J gene end by 5 bases; junction bases not matched to a gene: 7. Thyroid ultrasound, orbital computed tomography, clinical symptoms, and serum thyroxine and TRAb underpinned diagnoses.

The sequenced sample was blood. The chain carries TRBV2 and TRBJ1-1, with TRBD1 identical over 9 bases. This sequence was found in a woman between 18 and 30 years old with Graves' hyperthyroidism. The CDR3, as DNA: TGTGCCAGCAGAGGGGACAGGGCGAGTACTGAAGCTTTCTTT. This encodes CASRGDRASTEAFF.